This T cell receptor (beta chain) was retrieved from a study of cytomegalovirus exposure and HLA in healthy donors (dated by TCRdb to about 2017). Notes on the research overall: According to a later analysis, the 100 to 150 validation repertoires were produced on the same platform as the 666 repertoires of the first cohort. High-throughput TCR immunosequencing, statistical association of individual TCRs with disease status, and machine learning were combined to predict cytomegalovirus infection status. The study aimed to test whether signatures of past pathogen exposure could be identified by cataloging public T cell receptors. In addition to the first cohort of 500 to 850 subjects, a separate validation cohort of 120 different subjects was used.

Between the V and J ends, shortened by 4 bases and 11 bases respectively, the junction contains 17 bases. The CDR3 has 12 amino acids, counting the end cysteine and phenylalanine. Only CDR3 DNA remains: 36 bases, in frame from the first base. CDR1 and CDR2 were assigned from the germline V gene as SQVTM and ANQGSEA. Library creation used the immunoSEQ multiplex PCR assay. The original methods were these. A statistical classification framework was built for diagnosing cytomegalovirus status from the catalog of TCR beta chain sequences. TCRdb took over this immuneACCESS table, retaining in-frame rearrangements with V and J assigned. Such tables are incomplete; in checked studies, under half of the missing clones stem from an unresolved V gene, and the remainder is unexplained. The DNA gave D and trimming, while V, J and clone size come from that table. This sample is represented by 130,000 or so clones; about 88% of them were singletons. The top ten clones comprise 1% to 1.5% of the sample.

Paper-wide results and their limitations: The authors suggested that the approach could potentially be extended to other disease states and immunological phenotypes. Of the cluster scores, about 94% were above 0 in a later analysis, which found that TCRs clustered in the first cohort also tended to co-occur in the 95 to 150 validation repertoires. A later analysis had no HLA typing for the validation cohort, so co-occurrence there was scored across all 120 repertoires. Most TCR sequences were seen in very few donors, while some public TCRs were found in many individuals. In vitro tests confirmed that a few of the cytomegalovirus-associated TCR beta chains recognize cytomegalovirus antigens. The classifier was reported to diagnose cytomegalovirus status with high specificity and sensitivity in both the original and validation cohorts. The study listed over 150 TCR beta chains as associated with cytomegalovirus.

Separate from the roughly 660-subject first cohort, the validation cohort of 95 to 150 subjects was the group to which the donors belonged. As for this clone: The antigen it recognizes is unknown. No qualities accompany the bases; no much larger clone lies one base away.

Specimen: PBMCs. Recombination connected TRBV29-1 to TRBJ1-1, with TRBD1 as a weak D call on 6 bases. The clonotype was recovered from a woman in her late teens or twenties in good health and CMV-seronegative. The CDR3: CSVAGTRGPAFF. The nucleotide sequence reads as follows: TGCAGCGTTGCGGGGACACGAGGCCCGGCTTTCTTT. Where the CDR3 stops, the reference TRBV29-1 and TRBJ1-1 genes take over; the full variable domain is SAVISQKPSRDICQRGTSLTIQCQVDSQVTMMFWYRQQPGQSLTLIATANQGSEATYESGFVIDKFPISRPNLTFSTLTVSNMSPEDSSIYLCSVAGTRGPAFFGQGTRLTVV.